The clone carrying this T cell receptor beta chain showed up just a few times. Its antigen is unknown. Previously described methods and listed TCR primers produced bulk TCR libraries. TCRdb itself ran the PCR reads through MiXCR, one entry per CDR3 protein. The sample yields about 640,000 distinct CDR3 sequences, just under 20% seen once. This entry belongs to a study of molecular identifiers for immune sequencing clone quantification. Overall study context: The replicate experiment used RNA from roughly 20,000 or 100,000 naive CD8 cells. This RNA was split into five aliquots, and four of them were sequenced.

Study results and limitations: Clones that exceeded 20 RNA copies held over 97% of effector molecules, yet under 1% in naive cells.

The CDR3 loop spans 16 amino acids. Germline V lookup: CDR1 SEHNR, CDR2 FQNEAQ (reference sequence). The V end lost 4 bases, the J end lost 7 bases, and 19 bases lay between the germline ends. This clonotype was obtained from a human donor in good health. Some libraries in this study had Jurkat cell RNA spiked in. This chain joins TRBV7-9 and TRBJ2-2, with D perhaps TRBD2 (6 bases). The sample consisted of naive CD8+ T cells from blood, with Jurkat cell RNA spiked in. Subset reported: FACS-sorted CD8+CD4-CCR7+CD45RA+ naive T cells. CDR3 region: CASSSRPGSSGGELFF. CDR3 DNA: TGTGCCAGCAGCTCCCGCCCCGGGAGTTCGGGCGGGGAGCTGTTTTTT.